These 30 T cell receptor beta chains share one sample of origin, sequenced in a study of T cells in Graves' hyperthyroidism and ophthalmopathy. TCR beta CDR3 regions were amplified from RNA transcripts. In the first-round RT-PCR of the TCR CDR3, the HTBI primer set was used. TCRdb reprocessed the multiplex PCR reads via MiXCR and lists one record per CDR3 protein. Of over 200,000 distinct CDR3 sequences in the sample, roughly 18% were seen once. The material sequenced was blood. These receptors came from a man in his forties or fifties with Graves' hyperthyroidism.

This chain connects TRBV28 to TRBJ1-5; D might be TRBD1 (5 bases). Trimming left V 6 bases short and J 1 base short, with 13 bases between. CDR3 length: 15 residues. Per the germline V gene, CDR1 is MDHEN and CDR2 is SYDVKM. CDR3 amino acids: CASRLRDGSNQPQHF. CDR3 DNA: TGTGCCAGCAGACTCAGGGACGGGAGCAATCAGCCCCAGCATTTT.

The chain links TRBV18 to TRBJ1-4; 7 bases align to TRBD1. V was pared by 3 bases and J by 5 bases, with 6 bases of the junction left unmatched. Germline loops: CDR1 KGHSH, CDR2 LQKENI. CDR3 length: 15 residues. The CDR3 reads CASSPRTGQNEKLFF. The DNA of the CDR3 is TGTGCCAGCTCACCCCGGACAGGCCAAAATGAAAAACTGTTTTTT.

The V call is TRBV30, the J call TRBJ2-3; D is tentatively TRBD1 or TRBD2 (5 bases each). CDR1 is GTSNPN, CDR2 SVGIG, per germline (reference sequence). V was cut by 0 bases and J by 7 bases, with 11 bases left in between. The CDR3 consists of 13 residues. The CDR3 spells CAWSVGGSNTQYF. In DNA form, the CDR3 reads TGTGCCTGGAGTGTTGGGGGAAGTAATACGCAGTATTTT.

V usage is TRBV5-5 and J usage is TRBJ2-1, with 9 bases matching TRBD1. There are 14 residues in the CDR3. Germline-derived CDR1 and CDR2 are SGHKS and YYEKEE (reference sequence). J lost 9 bases, V lost 2 bases, and 6 bases had no gene match. The chain's CDR3 is CASSFGQGIIEQFF. The CDR3 DNA sequence: TGTGCCAGCAGCTTCGGACAGGGGATCATTGAGCAGTTCTTC.

The CDR3 coding sequence is TGTGCCAGCACCTCAGGGAGGGCCGGGGAGCTGTTTTTT. This gives the protein CASTSGRAGELFF. The genes are TRBV25-1 and TRBJ2-2; 7 positions match TRBD2. Trimming cost V 7 bases and J 6 bases; bases outside gene matches: 5. The CDR3 runs 13 residues. The germline CDR1 and CDR2 sequences are MGHDK and SYGVNS.

This clonotype was detected ten times or more. The J gene is TRBJ2-7, the V gene TRBV15; 8 bases line up with TRBD1. CDR1 is LNHNV, CDR2 YYDKDF, per germline (reference sequence). The CDR3 totals 14 residues. V gave up 1 base and J gave up 5 bases; unmatched junction bases: 4. Written as DNA, the CDR3 is TGTGCCACCAGCAGAGGACAGGGGTCGGACGAGCAGTACTTC. It encodes CATSRGQGSDEQYF.

There are many counts of this clonotype. This chain links TRBV3-1 with TRBJ2-1; D remains unclear. Looked up from germline, CDR1 is LGHDT and CDR2 is YNNKEL (reference sequence). The CDR3 has 13 residues. V lost 1 base, J lost 8 bases, and 9 bases lay in between. Written as DNA, the CDR3 is TGTGCCAGCAGCCAAGGGAGCTTCGATGAGCAGTTCTTC. It translates to CASSQGSFDEQFF.

This clonotype came up many times. The J gene is TRBJ2-2, the V gene TRBV7-8; perhaps TRBD2 as D (7 bases). Per germline, CDR1 SGHVS and CDR2 FQNEAQ. There are 17 residues in the CDR3. Between the trimmed V and J ends, which lost 5 bases and 6 bases, there was a span of 22 bases. Written as DNA, the CDR3 is TGTGCCAGCAGCCCAAGGCTGTGGACTAGGGGGGCCGGGGAGCTGTTTTTT. Translating gives CASSPRLWTRGAGELFF.

In this sample, this clonotype turned up many times. J is TRBJ2-7 and V is TRBV5-1; unclear D gene. The CDR3 has 14 residues. CDR1 and CDR2 from the germline V gene are SGHRS and YFSETQ. Trimming took 0 bases from V and 6 from J, leaving 13 bases between them. The CDR3 DNA follows: TGCGCCAGCAGCTTGGGACCGCAAATGTCCGAGCAGTACTTC. Translation: CASSLGPQMSEQYF.

In this sample, this clonotype turned up many times. Written as DNA, the CDR3 is TGTGCCAGCAGTTATCCCGGGACTAGCGGGAGTAGTACGCAGTATTTT. This gives the protein CASSYPGTSGSSTQYF. The chain has TRBV6-2 or TRBV6-3 and TRBJ2-3, with TRBD2 matching over 14 bases. The trim removed 3 bases at V and 8 bases at J, leaving 7 bases unmatched. This CDR3 region has 16 residues. The germline gives CDR1 MNHEY, CDR2 SVGEGT.

Ten or more counts support this clonotype. The chain has TRBV11-3 and TRBJ2-7; D may be TRBD1 (5 bases). The germline V gene encodes CDR1 SGHNT and CDR2 YENEEA. With 0 bases removed from V and 1 base from J, the gap between germline ends came to 13 bases. The CDR3 totals 16 residues. CDR3 sequence reads: CASSLEGSGHSYEQYF. The CDR3 DNA reads TGTGCCAGCAGCTTAGAGGGGTCCGGACATTCCTACGAGCAGTACTTC.

The sample holds a few counts of this clonotype. This chain joins TRBV30 and TRBJ1-1; D is perhaps TRBD1 (5 bases). V was pared by 3 bases and J by 2 bases, with 10 bases between. Germline values: CDR1 GTSNPN, CDR2 SVGIG (reference sequence). This CDR3 has 13 residues. The CDR3 nucleotides are TGTGCCTGGAGCAGGGAGGGAAACACTGAAGCTTTCTTT. Translating it yields CAWSREGNTEAFF.

This clonotype has a count of ten or more. This chain joins TRBV7-9 and TRBJ2-5, with D possibly being TRBD2 (5 bases). With 5 bases removed from V and 1 base from J, the gap between germline ends came to 20 bases. The CDR3 runs 17 residues. In germline, CDR1 is SEHNR, CDR2 FQNEAQ (reference sequence). CDR3 protein: CASSRPGSSSIQETQYF. CDR3 DNA: TGTGCCAGCAGCCGCCCGGGATCTTCGTCTATCCAAGAGACCCAGTACTTC.

This clonotype was detected many times. V and J are TRBV12-3 or TRBV12-4 and TRBJ2-7, with no clear D. The CDR3 has 13 residues. V was trimmed by 1 base and J by 6 bases, leaving 10 bases between them. The CDR3 is CASSLVPPGEQYF. The CDR3 bases are TGTGCCAGCAGTTTAGTTCCCCCGGGCGAGCAGTACTTC.

This clonotype came up many times. The rearrangement joins TRBV5-1 to TRBJ1-3; the D gene is possibly TRBD1 (5 bases). The V gene's germline CDR1 is SGHRS and CDR2 YFSETQ. The length of the CDR3 is 15 residues. Trimming stripped 4 bases from V and 4 bases from J, with 15 bases between. The chain's CDR3 is CASSQDGTGGNTIYF. The CDR3 nucleotides read TGCGCCAGCAGCCAGGACGGGACGGGAGGAAACACCATATATTTT.

Ten or more counts support this clonotype. The chain is built from TRBV3-1 and TRBJ1-2, with D unresolved. Between the trimmed V and J ends, which lost 2 bases and 2 bases, there was a span of 3 bases. Germline V lookup: CDR1 LGHDT, CDR2 YNNKEL (reference sequence). The CDR3 spans 12 residues. The DNA for the CDR3 is TGTGCCAGCAGCCAATACAACTATGGCTACACCTTC. Protein sequence: CASSQYNYGYTF.

At least ten counts were recorded for this clonotype. The V call is TRBV12-3 or TRBV12-4, the J call TRBJ1-6, with D perhaps matching TRBD1 (6 bases). The V gene lost 5 bases and the J gene lost 7 bases, with 12 bases spanning the gap. The CDR3 extends over 14 amino acids. CDR3 loop: CASSRRDTNSPLHF. The CDR3 DNA follows: TGTGCCAGCAGTCGCCGGGACACGAATTCACCCCTCCACTTT.

The chain links TRBV5-8 to TRBJ2-2, with 8 bases lining up with TRBD1. V trimming: 0 bases; J trimming: 6 bases; junction bases outside the gene matches: 10. The germline CDR1 and CDR2 sequences are SGHTS and YDEGEE. The CDR3 loop spans 17 amino acids. The CDR3 DNA follows: TGTGCCAGCAGCTTGGTGGGCCAGGGGGCTATCTCCGGGGAGCTGTTTTTT. It yields the protein CASSLVGQGAISGELFF.

This chain connects TRBV5-6 to TRBJ2-1; 9 bases are shared with TRBD2. The J segment lost 9 bases and the V segment lost 5 bases, leaving 6 bases of the junction unmatched. The CDR3 has 13 residues. Germline V CDR1 and CDR2: SGHDT, YYEEEE. Here the CDR3 DNA reads TGTGCCAGCAGGCGGGAGGGCACGGGTGAGCAGTTCTTC. It encodes CASRREGTGEQFF.

The sample holds a few counts of this clonotype. Because it lacks the conserved phenylalanine or tryptophan at the end, this CDR3 is likely a read error. This sequence joins TRBV20-1 and TRBJ2-2; D assignment may be TRBD1 or TRBD2 (6 bases each). With 6 bases removed from V and 6 bases from J, the gap between germline ends came to 17 bases. The germline gives CDR1 DFQATT, CDR2 SNEGSKA (reference sequence). This CDR3 has 14 residues. The CDR3 region is CSALVVRGAGELFL. CDR3 in DNA: TGCAGTGCCCTTGTAGTTAGGGGGGCCGGGGAGCTGTTTCTT.

This clonotype occurred many times. CDR3 in DNA: TGTGCCAGCAGCTTTACAAGGATTGTCTCTAACTATGGCTACACCTTC. It yields the protein CASSFTRIVSNYGYTF. This rearrangement joins TRBV7-2 to TRBJ1-2, with D hard to call. The CDR3 sequence is 16 residues long. Trimming took off 3 bases at V and 0 bases at J, with 14 bases between the two ends. Germline CDR1 SGHTA, CDR2 FQGNSA.

Ten or more counts support this clonotype. The rearrangement uses TRBV10-3 and TRBJ1-6, with TRBD1 matching 9 bases. This CDR3 is 15 amino acids long. V trimming: 2 bases; J trimming: 8 bases; junction bases outside the gene matches: 4. Germline-derived CDR1 and CDR2 are ENHRY and SYGVKD. The DNA of the CDR3 is TGTGCCATCAGTGAGGCGGGACAGGGTTATTCACCCCTCCACTTT. It specifies CAISEAGQGYSPLHF.

This clonotype was found many times. This chain joins TRBV2 and TRBJ1-2; D uncertain. Germline CDR1 and CDR2: SNHLY and FYNNEI. The V end lost 2 bases, the J end lost 7 bases, and 2 bases lay between the germline ends. The CDR3 contains 10 residues. The CDR3 DNA reads TGTGCCAGCAGTGAAAGTGGCTACACCTTC. This sequence encodes CASSESGYTF.

This chain links TRBV28 with TRBJ2-5, with 8 nucleotides matching TRBD1. The CDR3 runs to 12 residues. J gave up 5 bases and V 10 bases, and 6 bases lay outside the gene matches. Germline V gene data show CDR1 as MDHEN and CDR2 as SYDVKM. The CDR3 coding sequence is TGTGCCACCAATCAGGGGGCGGAGACCCAGTACTTC. Protein product: CATNQGAETQYF.

Concerning this clonotype: With a much larger clone just one base away, this may be a read error. The rearrangement uses TRBV20-1 and TRBJ2-7; 7 positions agree with TRBD2. The germline gives CDR1 DFQATT, CDR2 SNEGSKA (reference sequence). This CDR3 has 15 amino acids. Losses at the gene ends were 0 bases for V and 1 base for J; bases not matched to a gene: 6. CDR3 sequence (DNA): TGCAGTGCTAGAGATTCGGCTAGCGGTTCCTACGAGCAGTACTTC. The encoded protein is CSARDSASGSYEQYF.

This clonotype occurred many times. This chain joins TRBV10-3 and TRBJ2-7; D tentatively fits TRBD1 or TRBD2 (6 bases each). Germline CDR1 and CDR2: ENHRY and SYGVKD. CDR3 size: 14 residues. V lost 4 bases to trimming and J lost 6 bases, with 16 bases between them. The CDR3 here is CAISAWGASGEQYF. The CDR3 DNA reads TGTGCCATCAGTGCTTGGGGGGCGTCTGGCGAGCAGTACTTC.

This clonotype was picked up a small number of times. The V call is TRBV6-2 or TRBV6-3, the J call TRBJ2-7, with 8 bases aligning to TRBD1. Germline V gene data show CDR1 as MNHEY and CDR2 as SVGEGT. The CDR3 extends over 14 amino acids. Trimming removed 6 bases from V and 6 bases from J; junction bases left unmatched: 10. CDR3 residues: CASSKTGASAEQYF. DNA of the CDR3: TGTGCCAGCAGCAAGACAGGGGCGTCGGCCGAGCAGTACTTC.

This chain uses TRBV5-1 with TRBJ2-7, with D unresolved. In germline, CDR1 is SGHRS, CDR2 YFSETQ. The V and J ends lost 1 base and 6 bases respectively, with 14 bases between them. CDR3 length equals 14 residues. CDR3 DNA: TGCGCCAGCAGCTTGAGGCAGTCCTACAGCGAGCAGTACTTC. This translates into CASSLRQSYSEQYF.

The rearrangement uses TRBV12-5 and TRBJ1-2, with TRBD1 as a possible D gene (6 bases). The CDR3 consists of 16 residues. Trimming removed 6 bases at V and 5 bases at J, with 22 bases between. Looked up from germline, CDR1 is LGHNT and CDR2 is FRNRAP. The CDR3 sequence: CASGQTGGFELYGYTF. The DNA of the CDR3 is TGTGCTAGTGGCCAGACAGGTGGCTTCGAACTATATGGCTACACCTTC. The full variable domain, rest sourced from reference TRBV12-5 and TRBJ1-2, is DARVTQTPRHKVTEMGQEVTMRCQPILGHNTVFWYRQTMMQGLELLAYFRNRAPLDDSGMPKDRFSAEMPDATLATLKIQPSEPRDSAVYFCASGQTGGFELYGYTFGSGTRLTVV.

This clonotype was seen more than once but under ten times. The rearrangement links TRBV28 to TRBJ1-2, with D unclear. Trimming removed 5 bases from V and 7 bases from J, with 20 bases in between. This CDR3 has 15 amino acids. CDR1 and CDR2 (germline): MDHEN, SYDVKM. The CDR3 region is CASSLSGGHTSGYTF. In DNA, the CDR3 is TGTGCCAGCAGTCTGTCGGGAGGGCATACCTCTGGCTACACCTTC.